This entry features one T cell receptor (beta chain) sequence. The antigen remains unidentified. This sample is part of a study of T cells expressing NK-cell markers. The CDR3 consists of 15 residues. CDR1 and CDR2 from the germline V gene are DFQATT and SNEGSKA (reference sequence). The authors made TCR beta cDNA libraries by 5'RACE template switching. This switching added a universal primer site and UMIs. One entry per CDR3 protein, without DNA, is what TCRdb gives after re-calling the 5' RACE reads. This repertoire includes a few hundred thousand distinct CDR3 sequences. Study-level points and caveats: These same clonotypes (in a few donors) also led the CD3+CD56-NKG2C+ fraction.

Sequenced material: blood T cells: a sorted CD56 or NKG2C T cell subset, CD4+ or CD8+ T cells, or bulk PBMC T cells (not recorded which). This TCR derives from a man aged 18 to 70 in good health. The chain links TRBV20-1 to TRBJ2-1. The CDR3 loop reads CSARDSRRSYNEQFF.